These 13 T cell receptor beta chains were all obtained from the same sample, sequenced in a study of blood T cell repertoires in COVID-19. The method was immunoSEQ multiplex PCR; TCRdb's version includes in-frame clones alone and lacks a portion of them. Of more than 110,000 clones listed, around 82% are singletons. The sequenced sample consisted of peripheral blood. The receptors originated from a human donor in a cohort sampled during active COVID-19.

The chain has TRBV5-1 and TRBJ2-1; D is unresolved. Deletions cut 0 bases from V and 3 bases from J, with 10 bases between. The germline gives CDR1 SGHRS, CDR2 YFSETQ. CDR3 length equals 15 residues. The CDR3 nucleotides are TGCGCCAGCAGCTTGGGTCATAGAGACTACAATGAGCAGTTCTTC. This translates into CASSLGHRDYNEQFF.

This clone turned up a few times. The chain is built from TRBV5-4 and TRBJ2-7, with D hard to call. The germline V gene encodes CDR1 SGHNT and CDR2 YYREEE (reference sequence). This CDR3 region has 14 residues. V dropped 0 bases and J dropped 5 bases, with 12 bases sitting between them. The CDR3 reads CASSLAFRVDEQYF. In nucleotides, the CDR3 is TGTGCCAGCAGCTTGGCTTTTCGCGTCGACGAGCAGTACTTC.

The chain joins TRBV27 to TRBJ2-3, with D possibly matching TRBD2 (7 bases). This CDR3 has 16 residues. V was trimmed by 5 bases and J by 0 bases, leaving 15 bases between them. The V gene's germline CDR1 is MNHEY and CDR2 SMNVEV (reference sequence). CDR3 sequence reads: CASSGGARESTDTQYF. DNA for the CDR3: TGTGCCAGCAGTGGGGGGGCCCGGGAGAGCACAGATACGCAGTATTTT.

V and J are TRBV6-5 and TRBJ1-2, with TRBD1 identical over 9 bases. The CDR3 is made up of 15 amino acids. The J segment lost 8 bases and the V segment lost 5 bases, leaving 12 bases of the junction unmatched. CDR1 is MNHEY and CDR2 is SVGAGI in the germline V gene. CDR3 region: CASSRPGQGRRGYTF. The DNA for the CDR3 is TGTGCCAGCAGTCGGCCGGGACAGGGACGTCGGGGCTACACCTTC.

This chain connects TRBV12-5 to TRBJ2-3, with 7 positions matching TRBD2. The germline gives CDR1 LGHNT, CDR2 FRNRAP. V dropped 5 bases and J dropped 9; count of bases not matched to a gene: 5. CDR3 length: 12 residues. The CDR3 region is CASGGLGETQYF. CDR3 sequence (DNA): TGTGCTAGTGGTGGACTAGGGGAGACGCAGTATTTT.

This clone showed up just once. V and J are TRBV2 and TRBJ1-2; D might be TRBD1 (6 bases). Germline CDR1 reads SNHLY; CDR2 reads FYNNEI. The CDR3 is 13 residues long. V was cut by 7 bases and J by 8 bases, with 17 bases left in between. CDR3 sequence (DNA): TGTGCCAGCAACATACTCGGGACATACGGCTACACCTTC. Amino acids: CASNILGTYGYTF.

The chain couples TRBV3-1 (or the pseudogene TRBV3-2) to TRBJ2-4, with a tentative D call TRBD2 (6 bases). V shed 0 bases and J shed 1 base, with 13 bases lying between them. The CDR3 has 17 residues. Germline CDR1 LGHDT, CDR2 YNNKEL (reference sequence). In nucleotides, the CDR3 is TGTGCCAGCAGCCAAGAACGGGGCAGCGGGGCCAAAAACATTCAGTACTTC. It encodes CASSQERGSGAKNIQYF.

The chain recombines TRBV7-2 with TRBJ2-7; tentative D call: TRBD2 (5 bases). Germline V CDR1 and CDR2: SGHTA, FQGNSA. V gave up 5 bases and J gave up 2 bases, with 10 bases separating them. The CDR3 has 13 residues. CDR3: CASSLVRAYEQYF. CDR3 DNA sequence: TGTGCCAGCAGCCTAGTGCGGGCCTACGAGCAGTACTTC.

This sequence joins TRBV4-1 and TRBJ1-5, with 7 bases identical to TRBD1. This CDR3 comprises 15 residues. The germline CDR1 and CDR2 sequences are MGHRA and YSYEKL. The trim removed 6 bases at V and 4 bases at J, leaving 9 bases unmatched. DNA for the CDR3: TGCGCCAGCAGACTCAACTTACAGGGGAATCAGCCCCAGCATTTT. As protein: CASRLNLQGNQPQHF.

The J gene is TRBJ1-6, the V gene TRBV25-1; unclear D gene. The germline V gene encodes CDR1 MGHDK and CDR2 SYGVNS. The CDR3 length is 13 residues. V lost 7 bases, J lost 4 bases, and 8 bases lay in between. This CDR3 is CASTRDYNSPLHF. DNA for the CDR3: TGTGCCAGCACCCGAGATTATAATTCACCCCTCCACTTT.

V is TRBV15 and J is TRBJ2-7; D may be TRBD2 (5 bases). This CDR3 is built from 14 residues. V lost 0 bases, J lost 3 bases, and 9 bases lay in between. CDR1 and CDR2 (germline): LNHNV, YYDKDF (reference sequence). CDR3 in amino acids: CATSREGGGYEQYF. The CDR3 region has the DNA TGTGCCACCAGCAGAGAGGGTGGAGGCTACGAGCAGTACTTC.

As to this clone: Different DNA sequences within this sample yield the same CDR3. The chain joins TRBV27 to TRBJ2-3; D is ambiguous. This CDR3 has 12 amino acids. V was cut by 6 bases and J by 3 bases, with 7 bases left in between. Germline assignment: CDR1 MNHEY and CDR2 SMNVEV (reference sequence). The CDR3 sequence is CASSPSTDTQYF. The CDR3, as DNA: TGTGCCAGCAGCCCCAGTACAGATACGCAGTATTTT.

The rearrangement links TRBV7-9 to TRBJ1-2; 7 bases line up with TRBD1. CDR1 SEHNR and CDR2 FQNEAQ come from the germline V gene (reference sequence). Trimming took 5 bases from V and 6 from J; bases not matched to a gene: 6. The CDR3 is 13 residues long. Here the CDR3 DNA reads TGTGCCAGCAGCCGAGGAACAGGGGATGGCTACACCTTC. Encoded protein: CASSRGTGDGYTF.